These T cell receptor beta chains were read from a single sample in a study of shared clonotypes between healthy human individuals. The assay was immunoSEQ multiplex PCR, and TCRdb's table has in-frame clones only and misses some. The repertoire holds roughly 220,000 clones, over 60% seen once, with around 10% in the top ten. Sample: memory CD4+ T cells sorted from blood. Source of these receptors: a man aged 30 to 45 in good health. Both conserved end residues are part of each CDR3. D genes are given only for firm matches. Clone size is given for some rows only: seen once, a few or many times, or a class if the clone is expanded.

v_gene: TRBV30; d_gene: .; abundance: .; j_gene: TRBJ1-3; CDR3nt: TGTGCCTGGAGTGTACGGGTCCGTGACACCATATATTTT; CDR3aa: CAWSVRVRDTIYF
v_gene: TRBV5-1; d_gene: .; abundance: few; j_gene: TRBJ1-5; CDR3nt: TGCGCCAGCAGCAGGGGGTCGGATCAGCCCCAGCATTTT; CDR3aa: CASSRGSDQPQHF
v_gene: TRBV6-1; d_gene: .; abundance: .; j_gene: TRBJ2-7; CDR3nt: TGTGCCTCTTCCTCGTACGGGGACTCCTACGAGCAGTACTTC; CDR3aa: CASSSYGDSYEQYF
v_gene: TRBV10-2; d_gene: TRBD2; abundance: .; j_gene: TRBJ2-1; CDR3nt: TGCGCCAGCACCGGGACTAGCGGGAGTGGGTATGAGCAGTTCTTC; CDR3aa: CASTGTSGSGYEQFF
v_gene: TRBV7-2; d_gene: .; abundance: .; j_gene: TRBJ2-2; CDR3nt: TGTGCCAGCGGACCTCAATTGAACACCGGGGAGCTGTTTTTT; CDR3aa: CASGPQLNTGELFF
v_gene: TRBV5-6; d_gene: TRBD1; abundance: .; j_gene: TRBJ2-4; CDR3nt: TGTGCCAGCAGCTTGGCCAGGACAGGGGGAGGCAAAAACATTCAGTACTTC; CDR3aa: CASSLARTGGGKNIQYF
v_gene: TRBV5-1; d_gene: .; abundance: .; j_gene: TRBJ2-5; CDR3nt: TGCGCCAGCAGCCCTGTAGGAGTTCGGGAGACCCAGTACTTC; CDR3aa: CASSPVGVRETQYF
v_gene: TRBV19; d_gene: .; abundance: .; j_gene: TRBJ2-2; CDR3nt: TGTGCCAGTAGTATAGGACTGGCGAACACCGGGGAGCTGTTTTTT; CDR3aa: CASSIGLANTGELFF
v_gene: TRBV20-1; d_gene: .; abundance: .; j_gene: TRBJ2-7; CDR3nt: TGCAGTGCCAAGACCCTCTACGAGCAGTACTTC; CDR3aa: CSAKTLYEQYF
v_gene: TRBV15; d_gene: .; abundance: .; j_gene: TRBJ1-4; CDR3nt: TGTGCCACCAGCTTAACGGCTCGGGGGGAAAAACTGTTTTTT; CDR3aa: CATSLTARGEKLFF
v_gene: TRBV5-1; d_gene: .; abundance: .; j_gene: TRBJ2-5; CDR3nt: TGCGCCAGCAGCTTGGGTGGGACGCGAGAAGAGACCCAGTACTTC; CDR3aa: CASSLGGTREETQYF
v_gene: TRBV14; d_gene: .; abundance: .; j_gene: TRBJ2-5; CDR3nt: TGTGCCAGCAGCCGAATTGACCGTAGAGTAGAGACCCAGTACTTC; CDR3aa: CASSRIDRRVETQYF
v_gene: TRBV6-6; d_gene: .; abundance: .; j_gene: TRBJ2-2; CDR3nt: TGTGCCAGCAGTTACTCGTCATTTTCCGGGGAGCTGTTTTTT; CDR3aa: CASSYSSFSGELFF
v_gene: TRBV11-2; d_gene: .; abundance: few; j_gene: TRBJ2-1; CDR3nt: TGTGCCAGCAGCAGGGCGAGGGTCAACTACAATGAGCAGTTCTTC; CDR3aa: CASSRARVNYNEQFF
v_gene: TRBV7-8; d_gene: TRBD2; abundance: .; j_gene: TRBJ2-3; CDR3nt: TGTGCCAGCAGCTTAAAGGCGACTAGCGGGAGGTCCACAGATACGCAGTATTTT; CDR3aa: CASSLKATSGRSTDTQYF
v_gene: TRBV19; d_gene: TRBD2; abundance: .; j_gene: TRBJ2-3; CDR3nt: TGTGCCAGTAGTATCTTTAGCGGGAGTACAGATACGCAGTATTTT; CDR3aa: CASSIFSGSTDTQYF
v_gene: TRBV7-8; d_gene: .; abundance: .; j_gene: TRBJ2-2; CDR3nt: TGTGCCAGCAGCTTAGTGGGAGGCGGGGAGCTGTTTTTT; CDR3aa: CASSLVGGGELFF
v_gene: TRBV9; d_gene: .; abundance: .; j_gene: TRBJ2-3; CDR3nt: TGTGCCAGCAGCGTAGGAGGGAATAACAATACGCAGTATTTT; CDR3aa: CASSVGGNNNTQYF
v_gene: TRBV14; d_gene: TRBD1; abundance: few; j_gene: TRBJ1-2; CDR3nt: TGTGCCAGCAGCCAGCAGACAGGGTCTGGCTACACCTTC; CDR3aa: CASSQQTGSGYTF
v_gene: TRBV7-2; d_gene: .; abundance: .; j_gene: TRBJ1-5; CDR3nt: TGTGCCAGCAGCCCGACAGGAGGTAGCAATCAGCCCCAGCATTTT; CDR3aa: CASSPTGGSNQPQHF
v_gene: TRBV9; d_gene: .; abundance: few; j_gene: TRBJ2-2; CDR3nt: TGTGCCAGCAGCCTCCGGTCCGGGGAGCTGTTTTTT; CDR3aa: CASSLRSGELFF
v_gene: TRBV4-3; d_gene: TRBD1; abundance: .; j_gene: TRBJ1-4; CDR3nt: TGCGCCAGCAGCCTAGGGACAGGGGGCAATATGCTGGACGAAAAACTGTTTTTT; CDR3aa: CASSLGTGGNMLDEKLFF
v_gene: TRBV7-3; d_gene: .; abundance: .; j_gene: TRBJ2-2; CDR3nt: TGTGCCAGCAGCTTAGTGGGACTCTCGAACACCGGGGAGCTGTTTTTT; CDR3aa: CASSLVGLSNTGELFF
v_gene: TRBV7-6; d_gene: TRBD1; abundance: .; j_gene: TRBJ1-4; CDR3nt: TGTGCCAGCAGCTATACAGGGGCCCTGGGTGAAAAACTGTTTTTT; CDR3aa: CASSYTGALGEKLFF
v_gene: TRBV7-8; d_gene: TRBD1; abundance: few; j_gene: TRBJ2-1; CDR3nt: TGTGCCAGCACCCGGGGACAGACCACCTACAATGAGCAGTTCTTC; CDR3aa: CASTRGQTTYNEQFF
v_gene: TRBV5-4; d_gene: .; abundance: .; j_gene: TRBJ2-7; CDR3nt: TGTGCCAGCAGCCGCAGCGGTCGGGGGGAGCAGTACTTC; CDR3aa: CASSRSGRGEQYF
v_gene: TRBV28; d_gene: .; abundance: few; j_gene: TRBJ2-7; CDR3nt: TGTGCCAGCAGTTTGGGGCATGGTATGGGAGAGCAGTACTTC; CDR3aa: CASSLGHGMGEQYF
v_gene: TRBV5-6; d_gene: .; abundance: .; j_gene: TRBJ2-6; CDR3nt: TGTGCCAGCAGCTTGCGAGTGACTGGGGCCAACGTCCTGACTTTC; CDR3aa: CASSLRVTGANVLTF
v_gene: TRBV10-2; d_gene: .; abundance: .; j_gene: TRBJ2-1; CDR3nt: TGCGCCAGCAGTGATGCCTCGGGGATAGGCTGGGGTGAGCAGTTCTTC; CDR3aa: CASSDASGIGWGEQFF
v_gene: TRBV6-1; d_gene: TRBD1; abundance: .; j_gene: TRBJ2-2; CDR3nt: TGTGCCAGCAGTGTTGAGACAGGGCGATCCGGGGAGCTGTTTTTT; CDR3aa: CASSVETGRSGELFF
v_gene: TRBV25-1; d_gene: .; abundance: medium-sized; j_gene: TRBJ1-4; CDR3nt: TGTGCCAGCAGTGAACCCGGGACGTTGAAAAAACTGTTTTTT; CDR3aa: CASSEPGTLKKLFF
v_gene: TRBV11-2; d_gene: .; abundance: .; j_gene: TRBJ2-5; CDR3nt: TGTGCCAGCAGCTTTCAGGTGGGACAAGAGACCCAGTACTTC; CDR3aa: CASSFQVGQETQYF
v_gene: TRBV6-1; d_gene: .; abundance: few; j_gene: TRBJ2-7; CDR3nt: TGTGCCAGCAGCCTATCGGGAGCATCCTACGAGCAGTACTTC; CDR3aa: CASSLSGASYEQYF
v_gene: TRBV28; d_gene: .; abundance: once; j_gene: TRBJ1-1; CDR3nt: TGTGCCAGCAGTTTAATAGTGCAGAAGAACACTGAAGCTTTCTTT; CDR3aa: CASSLIVQKNTEAFF
v_gene: TRBV6-6; d_gene: .; abundance: .; j_gene: TRBJ2-5; CDR3nt: TGTGCCAGCAGTTACTCGAGGACTAAGCAAGAGACCCAGTACTTC; CDR3aa: CASSYSRTKQETQYF
v_gene: TRBV7-8; d_gene: TRBD1; abundance: .; j_gene: TRBJ1-2; CDR3nt: TGTGCCAGCAGCTCCGGGGACAGGGATGGCTACACCTTC; CDR3aa: CASSSGDRDGYTF